This record looks at one TCR beta chain sequence and its context. Per the germline V gene, CDR1 is SNHLY and CDR2 is FYNNEI. This CDR3 is 14 amino acids long. After removal of 3 bases from V and 6 bases from J, the junction contained 5 bases not matched to a gene. This record comes from a study of blood T cell repertoires in COVID-19. Sequenced by immunoSEQ multiplex PCR; TCRdb stores in-frame clones only, minus some. Of 120,000 to 150,000 clones in the sample, approximately 78% were seen once. V is TRBV2 and J is TRBJ2-3, with 8 bases identical to TRBD2. The clonotype originates from a woman older than 75 with acute or convalescent COVID-19. The sequenced sample consisted of peripheral blood. CDR3 sequence: CASSDRGGGDTQYF. CDR3 nucleotides: TGTGCCAGCAGTGACCGGGGGGGCGGGGATACGCAGTATTTT.